This passage covers 30 T cell receptor beta chains from one sample sequenced in a study of cytomegalovirus exposure and HLA in healthy donors. Profiled with immunoSEQ multiplex PCR; TCRdb holds only in-frame clones, not every one. Among 250,000 to 350,000 clones listed, 87% were seen once. Input material: PBMCs. These receptors were taken from a woman aged 25 to 39 in good health and CMV-seropositive.

The chain links TRBV5-6 to TRBJ2-7; D is unresolved. CDR1 is SGHDT and CDR2 is YYEEEE in the germline V gene. The CDR3 contains 14 residues. Trimming cost V 1 base and J 2 bases, with 10 bases left between them. This chain's CDR3 is CASSLLQDAYEQYF. Written as DNA, the CDR3 is TGTGCCAGCAGCTTGTTGCAGGATGCCTACGAGCAGTACTTC.

J is TRBJ1-1 and V is TRBV28; D unclear. V dropped 5 bases and J dropped 0 bases, with 13 bases sitting between them. CDR3 size: 15 residues. Germline assignment: CDR1 MDHEN and CDR2 SYDVKM. The CDR3 nucleotides read TGTGCCAGCAGTCTCAGGTCCCCAGTGAACACTGAAGCTTTCTTT. Its translation: CASSLRSPVNTEAFF.

This clone was seen a single time. V is TRBV27 and J is TRBJ2-7, with 8 bases fitting TRBD1. After removal of 6 bases from V and 4 bases from J, the junction contained 14 bases not matched to a gene. Germline CDR1 MNHEY, CDR2 SMNVEV (reference sequence). The CDR3 is made up of 16 amino acids. In nucleotides, the CDR3 is TGTGCCAGCAGGGGGGGAAAGGTCACAGGGGGATACGAGCAGTACTTC. It encodes CASRGGKVTGGYEQYF.

The chain links TRBV5-1 to TRBJ2-1, with 10 positions matching TRBD2. CDR3 length: 15 amino acids. Looked up from germline, CDR1 is SGHRS and CDR2 is YFSETQ. The V and J ends lost 4 bases and 5 bases, in that order; junction bases with no gene match: 6. CDR3 sequence (DNA): TGCGCCAGCAGCCGGGCTAGCGGGAGAGACAATGAGCAGTTCTTC. Its protein is CASSRASGRDNEQFF.

The V call is TRBV29-1, the J call TRBJ1-2, with D maybe TRBD1 (5 bases). Trimming removed 6 bases from V and 0 bases from J, with 14 bases in between. The CDR3 sequence is 14 residues long. CDR1 and CDR2 (germline): SQVTM, ANQGSEA. CDR3 sequence (DNA): TGCAGCGTCGGGGGGAGGGAAGCTAACTATGGCTACACCTTC. Residues: CSVGGREANYGYTF.

The CDR3: CASSQHGKSPLEQYF. The DNA of the CDR3 is TGCGCCAGCAGCCAACACGGGAAATCACCCCTCGAGCAGTACTTC. The chain recombines TRBV4-1 with TRBJ2-7; possible D gene TRBD2, 5 bases. With 2 bases removed from V and 6 bases from J, the gap between germline ends came to 17 bases. There are 15 residues in the CDR3. The germline V gene has CDR1 MGHRA and CDR2 YSYEKL.

The genes are TRBV5-8 and TRBJ2-5; D unclear. The germline V gene encodes CDR1 SGHTS and CDR2 YDEGEE. With 4 bases removed from V and 5 bases from J, the gap between germline ends came to 18 bases. This CDR3 comprises 15 residues. This chain's CDR3 is CASSLKAWVPETQYF. CDR3 bases: TGTGCCAGCAGCCTAAAGGCGTGGGTCCCGGAGACCCAGTACTTC.

This clone has only a few counts. V gene TRBV29-1 combines with J gene TRBJ1-1; unclear D gene. Germline assignment: CDR1 SQVTM and CDR2 ANQGSEA. This CDR3 comprises 12 residues. The V gene lost 0 bases and the J gene lost 10 bases, with 12 bases spanning the gap. In nucleotides, the CDR3 is TGCAGCGTTGAAGAGGGAGGCGGCGGAGCTTTCTTT. Translated: CSVEEGGGGAFF.

The rearrangement links TRBV6-6 to TRBJ2-2; D call uncertain. V was shortened by 0 bases and J by 4 bases, with 9 bases between the two germline ends. CDR3 length: 15 amino acids. Germline V gives CDR1 MNHNY, CDR2 SVGAGI (reference sequence). This CDR3 reads CASSYSREGTGELFF. For the CDR3, the DNA is TGTGCCAGCAGTTACTCGAGAGAAGGCACCGGGGAGCTGTTTTTT.

In DNA form, the CDR3 reads TGTGCCAGTAGTATAGGTCTAGCCTACAATGAGCAGTTCTTC. Its protein is CASSIGLAYNEQFF. The chain recombines TRBV19 with TRBJ2-1; D unresolved. V was clipped by 1 base and J by 2 bases, with 6 bases between them. This CDR3 contains 14 residues. Germline assignment: CDR1 LNHDA and CDR2 SQIVND (reference sequence).

This chain joins TRBV27 and TRBJ2-1; 9 nucleotides align to TRBD2. Per germline, CDR1 MNHEY and CDR2 SMNVEV (reference sequence). With V trimmed by 7 bases and J by 4 bases, 8 bases remained unmatched. CDR3 length equals 15 residues. DNA for the CDR3: TGTGCCAGCACCATGGGGACTAGCAAATACAATGAGCAGTTCTTC. Protein: CASTMGTSKYNEQFF.

The CDR3 bases are TGTGCCAGCAGTCGCGGATCCACTGAAGCTTTCTTT. This translates into CASSRGSTEAFF. The chain uses TRBV6-5 and TRBJ1-1, with D unclear. The CDR3 extends over 12 amino acids. Trimming took off 5 bases at V and 4 bases at J, with 8 bases between the two ends. Looked up from germline, CDR1 is MNHEY and CDR2 is SVGAGI.

The chain has TRBV19 and TRBJ2-3, with a weak D call TRBD2 (5 bases). This CDR3 region has 16 residues. V was clipped by 3 bases and J by 2 bases, with 15 bases between them. Germline V gives CDR1 LNHDA, CDR2 SQIVND (reference sequence). The CDR3 loop reads CASSIYEGSPTDTQYF. The CDR3 nucleotides read TGTGCCAGTAGTATTTACGAGGGCTCCCCCACAGATACGCAGTATTTT.

The genes are TRBV28 and TRBJ1-2; TRBD1 is a possible D gene (6 bases). The CDR3 loop spans 12 amino acids. V lost 7 bases and J 6 bases, leaving 12 bases between the germline ends. CDR1 is MDHEN and CDR2 is SYDVKM in the germline V gene. Here the CDR3 reads CASNWQGNGYTF. The CDR3 nucleotides are TGTGCCAGCAATTGGCAGGGGAATGGCTACACCTTC.

This chain links TRBV7-9 with TRBJ2-3; 7 bases map to TRBD2. Germline lookup yields CDR1 SEHNR and CDR2 FQNEAQ (reference sequence). J gave up 1 base and V 4 bases, and 5 bases lay outside the gene matches. The CDR3 extends over 15 amino acids. CDR3 sequence (DNA): TGTGCCAGCAGCTACCCACGGGGGGGCACAGATACGCAGTATTTT. Translating it yields CASSYPRGGTDTQYF.

V is TRBV7-9 and J is TRBJ2-7; tentative D call: TRBD1 (5 bases). The CDR3 covers 13 residues. In germline, CDR1 is SEHNR, CDR2 FQNEAQ (reference sequence). The V and J ends lost 2 bases and 9 bases respectively, with 14 bases between them. CDR3 sequence: CASSLSLRDGQYF. The CDR3 nucleotides are TGTGCCAGCAGCTTATCCCTCAGGGATGGGCAGTACTTC.

This sequence joins TRBV6-5 and TRBJ2-7, with D tentatively TRBD1 or TRBD2 (5 bases each). This CDR3 has 14 residues. CDR1 MNHEY and CDR2 SVGAGI come from the germline V gene. V was shortened by 5 bases and J by 4 bases, with 15 bases between the two germline ends. This chain's CDR3 is CASSPRDGLYEQYF. The CDR3 DNA sequence: TGTGCCAGCAGTCCCCGGGACGGATTATACGAGCAGTACTTC.

This clone came up a few times. The chain employs TRBV29-1 and TRBJ1-5; no clear D. Looked up from germline, CDR1 is SQVTM and CDR2 is ANQGSEA. The V end lost 5 bases, the J end lost 5 bases, and 10 bases lay between the germline ends. CDR3 length equals 12 residues. The CDR3 bases are TGCAGCGTTCGAGAAGGCGATCAGCCCCAGCATTTT. This sequence encodes CSVREGDQPQHF.

This clone was found a few times. The chain employs TRBV14 and TRBJ1-1; D gene unclear. Germline V gene data show CDR1 as SGHDN and CDR2 as FVKESK. This CDR3 has 13 amino acids. The V gene lost 4 bases and the J gene lost 3 bases, with 9 bases spanning the gap. The chain's CDR3 is CASSPDLYTEAFF. CDR3 coding DNA: TGTGCCAGCAGCCCGGATCTGTACACTGAAGCTTTCTTT.

The V call is TRBV7-9, the J call TRBJ2-7, with 10 bases that match TRBD2. Trimming at V came to 3 bases and at J to 4 bases, leaving 6 bases not matched to a gene. The CDR3 length is 15 residues. The germline gives CDR1 SEHNR, CDR2 FQNEAQ (reference sequence). The chain's CDR3 is CASSLKSGGEYEQYF. The CDR3 DNA reads as TGTGCCAGCAGCTTGAAGAGCGGGGGGGAGTACGAGCAGTACTTC.

This chain joins TRBV30 and TRBJ1-2; D is undetermined. Trimming left V 3 bases short and J 7 bases short, with 15 bases between. Per the germline V gene, CDR1 is GTSNPN and CDR2 is SVGIG (reference sequence). The CDR3 contains 13 residues. The CDR3 is CAWRPRRSPGYTF. The CDR3 DNA reads as TGTGCCTGGAGACCCAGACGGTCGCCTGGCTACACCTTC.

This clone was seen more than once but under ten times. The rearrangement joins TRBV28 to TRBJ1-5; D is perhaps TRBD1 (6 bases). This CDR3 comprises 16 residues. V was pared by 2 bases and J by 4 bases, with 15 bases between. Germline V lookup: CDR1 MDHEN, CDR2 SYDVKM. CDR3 loop: CASSLPPGAQNQPQHF. As DNA, the CDR3 is TGTGCCAGCAGTTTACCCCCAGGGGCTCAAAATCAGCCCCAGCATTTT.

The chain carries TRBV29-1 and TRBJ2-7, with 11 positions matching TRBD2. The J segment lost 4 bases and the V segment lost 0 bases, leaving 14 bases of the junction unmatched. The germline CDR1 and CDR2 sequences are SQVTM and ANQGSEA. The CDR3 sequence is 18 residues long. The chain's CDR3 is CSVEDRASGRTSRYEQYF. Here the CDR3 DNA reads TGCAGCGTTGAAGATAGGGCTAGCGGGAGGACGAGTAGATACGAGCAGTACTTC.

The CDR3 DNA reads as TGCGCCAGCGCGACACAGGGAAGGAGCGACGAGCAGTACTTC. Its protein product is CASATQGRSDEQYF. The genes are TRBV5-1 and TRBJ2-7, with a possible D match to TRBD1 (6 bases). The CDR3 extends over 14 amino acids. Germline V gene sequence: CDR1 SGHRS, CDR2 YFSETQ. The V gene lost 7 bases and the J gene lost 5 bases, with 19 bases spanning the gap.

This clone has just one count. The chain uses TRBV16 and TRBJ1-6, with 7 bases identical to TRBD1. The CDR3 loop spans 15 amino acids. V trimming: 4 bases; J trimming: 3 bases; junction bases outside the gene matches: 3. The germline gives CDR1 KGHSY, CDR2 FQNENV. The CDR3 DNA follows: TGTGCCAGCAGCCTTCGGGACAGCTATAATTCACCCCTCCACTTT. Translated, it gives CASSLRDSYNSPLHF.

This chain links TRBV9 with TRBJ2-2; D ambiguous. The CDR3 contains 11 residues. Germline CDR1 reads SGDLS; CDR2 reads YYNGEE. The V gene lost 3 bases and the J gene lost 6 bases, with 3 bases spanning the gap. The CDR3 loop reads CASSAPGELFF. In DNA, the CDR3 is TGTGCCAGCAGCGCTCCCGGGGAGCTGTTTTTT.

The V and J genes are TRBV27 and TRBJ2-2; 13 bases match TRBD2. The CDR3 has 16 amino acids. J lost 7 bases, V lost 5 bases, and 7 bases had no gene match. Germline V gives CDR1 MNHEY, CDR2 SMNVEV (reference sequence). In nucleotides, the CDR3 is TGTGCCAGCAGTATAGGACTAGCGGGAGTTGGCGGGGAGCTGTTTTTT. Its protein is CASSIGLAGVGGELFF.

The chain's CDR3 is CASSTVTSYNEQFF. CDR3 nucleotide sequence: TGTGCCAGCAGCACAGTGACCTCCTACAATGAGCAGTTCTTC. The chain recombines TRBV27 with TRBJ2-1; D is unclear. Trimming removed 6 bases from V and 0 bases from J, with 9 bases in between. The CDR3 is made up of 14 amino acids. Germline V gene sequence: CDR1 MNHEY, CDR2 SMNVEV (reference sequence).

The V gene is TRBV19, the J gene TRBJ1-5, with a weak D call TRBD1 (6 bases). Deletions cut 6 bases from V and 0 bases from J, with 12 bases between. The CDR3 has 15 amino acids. Per germline, CDR1 LNHDA and CDR2 SQIVND (reference sequence). The CDR3 nucleotides are TGTGCCAGTAGCAGGACAGTTTATAGCAATCAGCCCCAGCATTTT. Translated, it gives CASSRTVYSNQPQHF.

This rearrangement joins TRBV27 to TRBJ2-3; 11 bases map to TRBD2. The CDR3 runs 13 residues. Germline V CDR1 and CDR2: MNHEY, SMNVEV (reference sequence). V gave up 1 base and J gave up 11 bases; unmatched junction bases: 2. CDR3 nucleotides: TGTGCCAGCAGTTTATGGCTAGCGGGGGGGCAGTATTTT. As protein: CASSLWLAGGQYF.